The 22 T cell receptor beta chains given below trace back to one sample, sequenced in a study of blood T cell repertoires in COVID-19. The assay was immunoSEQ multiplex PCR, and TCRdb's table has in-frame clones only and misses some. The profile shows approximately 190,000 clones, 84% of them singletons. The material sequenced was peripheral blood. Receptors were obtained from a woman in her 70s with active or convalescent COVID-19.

The CDR3 spells CASSSRQGVGNEQFF. In DNA, the CDR3 is TGCGCCAGCAGCTCACGACAGGGAGTTGGCAATGAGCAGTTCTTC. V gene TRBV5-1 combines with J gene TRBJ2-1; the match to TRBD1 covers 7 bases. Germline V CDR1 and CDR2: SGHRS, YFSETQ. J lost 6 bases, V lost 3 bases, and 9 bases had no gene match. The CDR3 is 15 residues long.

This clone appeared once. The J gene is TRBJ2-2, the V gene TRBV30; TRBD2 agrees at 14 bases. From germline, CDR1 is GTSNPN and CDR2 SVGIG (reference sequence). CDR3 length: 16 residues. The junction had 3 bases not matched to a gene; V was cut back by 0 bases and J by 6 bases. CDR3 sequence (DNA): TGTGCCTGGAGTGTACAGGGACTAGCGGGAGCCGGGGAGCTGTTTTTT. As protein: CAWSVQGLAGAGELFF.

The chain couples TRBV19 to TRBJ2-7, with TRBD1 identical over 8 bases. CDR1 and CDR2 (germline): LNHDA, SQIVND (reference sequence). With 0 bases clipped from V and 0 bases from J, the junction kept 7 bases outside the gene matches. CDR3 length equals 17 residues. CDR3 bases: TGTGCCAGTAGTATAGACCGGGACAGGCCGAACTCCTACGAGCAGTACTTC. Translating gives CASSIDRDRPNSYEQYF. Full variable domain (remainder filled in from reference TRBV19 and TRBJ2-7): DGGITQSPKYLFRKEGQNVTLSCEQNLNHDAMYWYRQDPGQGLRLIYYSQIVNDFQKGDIAEGYSVSREKKESFPLTVTSAQKNPTAFYLCASSIDRDRPNSYEQYFGPGTRLTVT.

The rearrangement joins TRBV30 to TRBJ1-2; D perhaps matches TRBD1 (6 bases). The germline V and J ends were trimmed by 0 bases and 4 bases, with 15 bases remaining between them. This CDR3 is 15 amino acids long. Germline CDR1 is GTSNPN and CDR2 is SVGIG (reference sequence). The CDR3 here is CAWSVPGDRLYGYTF. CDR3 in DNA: TGTGCCTGGAGTGTACCAGGGGATAGGCTCTATGGCTACACCTTC.

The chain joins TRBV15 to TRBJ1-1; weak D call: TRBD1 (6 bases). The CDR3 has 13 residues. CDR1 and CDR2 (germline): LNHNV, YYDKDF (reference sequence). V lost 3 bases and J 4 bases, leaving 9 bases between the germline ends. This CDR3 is CATSRDRRTEAFF. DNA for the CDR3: TGTGCCACCAGCAGGGACAGACGCACTGAAGCTTTCTTT.

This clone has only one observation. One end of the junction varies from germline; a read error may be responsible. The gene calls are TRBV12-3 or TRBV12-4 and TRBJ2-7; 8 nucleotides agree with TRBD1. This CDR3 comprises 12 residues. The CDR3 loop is CASRYRDRIPLF. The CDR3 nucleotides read TGTGCCAGCAGGTACCGGGACAGGATCCCTCTCTTC.

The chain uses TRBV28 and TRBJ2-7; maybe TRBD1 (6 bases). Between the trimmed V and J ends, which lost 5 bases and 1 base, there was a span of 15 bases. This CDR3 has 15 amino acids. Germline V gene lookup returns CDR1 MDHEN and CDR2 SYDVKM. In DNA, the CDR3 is TGTGCCAGCAGTCCCGGGACAATTAGTTCCTACGAGCAGTACTTC. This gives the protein CASSPGTISSYEQYF.

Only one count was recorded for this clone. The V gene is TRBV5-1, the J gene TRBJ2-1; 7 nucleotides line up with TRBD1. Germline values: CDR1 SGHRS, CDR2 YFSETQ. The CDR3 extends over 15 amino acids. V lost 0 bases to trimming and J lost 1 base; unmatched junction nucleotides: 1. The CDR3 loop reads CASSLGQGSYNEQFF. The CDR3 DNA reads TGCGCCAGCAGCTTGGGACAGGGTTCCTACAATGAGCAGTTCTTC.

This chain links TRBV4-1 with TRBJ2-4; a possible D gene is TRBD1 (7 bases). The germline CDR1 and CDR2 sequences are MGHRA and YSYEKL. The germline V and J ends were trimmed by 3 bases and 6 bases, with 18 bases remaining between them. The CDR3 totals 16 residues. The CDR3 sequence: CASSQEAGTAGNIQYF. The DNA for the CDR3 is TGCGCCAGCAGCCAGGAAGCCGGGACAGCGGGAAACATTCAGTACTTC.

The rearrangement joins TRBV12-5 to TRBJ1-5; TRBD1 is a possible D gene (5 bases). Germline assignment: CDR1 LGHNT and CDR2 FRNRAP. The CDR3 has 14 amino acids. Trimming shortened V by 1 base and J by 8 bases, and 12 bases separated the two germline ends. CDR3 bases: TGTGCTAGTGGTTTGGCACCGGGGGGGGAGCCCCAGCATTTT. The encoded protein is CASGLAPGGEPQHF.

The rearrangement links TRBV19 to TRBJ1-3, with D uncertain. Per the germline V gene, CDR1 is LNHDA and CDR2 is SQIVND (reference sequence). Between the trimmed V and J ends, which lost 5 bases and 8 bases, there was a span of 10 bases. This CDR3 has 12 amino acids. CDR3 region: CASSPWGDTIYF. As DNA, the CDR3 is TGTGCCAGTAGTCCATGGGGAGACACCATATATTTT.

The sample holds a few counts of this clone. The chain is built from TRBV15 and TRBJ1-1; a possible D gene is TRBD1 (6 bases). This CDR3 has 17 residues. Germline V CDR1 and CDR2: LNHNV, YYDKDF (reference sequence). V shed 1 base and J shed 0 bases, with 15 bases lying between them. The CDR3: CATSRGGQTSMNTEAFF. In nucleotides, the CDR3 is TGTGCCACCAGCAGAGGAGGACAGACCTCCATGAACACTGAAGCTTTCTTT.

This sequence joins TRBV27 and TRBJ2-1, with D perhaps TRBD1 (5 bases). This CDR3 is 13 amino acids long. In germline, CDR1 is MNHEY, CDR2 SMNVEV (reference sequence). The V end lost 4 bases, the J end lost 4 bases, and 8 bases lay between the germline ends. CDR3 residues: CASSSGLYNEQFF. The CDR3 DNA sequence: TGTGCCAGCAGTTCAGGGCTTTACAATGAGCAGTTCTTC.

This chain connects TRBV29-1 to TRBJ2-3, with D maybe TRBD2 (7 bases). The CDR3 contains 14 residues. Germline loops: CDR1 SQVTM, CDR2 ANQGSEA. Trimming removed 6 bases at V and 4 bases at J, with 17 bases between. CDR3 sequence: CSVRPGGRPDTQYF. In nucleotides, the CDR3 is TGCAGCGTGAGACCGGGGGGCAGGCCAGATACGCAGTATTTT.

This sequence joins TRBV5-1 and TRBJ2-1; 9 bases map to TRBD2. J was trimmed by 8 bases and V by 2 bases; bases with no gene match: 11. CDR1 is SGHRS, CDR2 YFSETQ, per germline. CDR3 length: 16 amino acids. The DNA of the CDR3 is TGCGCCAGCAGCTTACTTAGCGGGAGCGGGTTCTATGAGCAGTTCTTC. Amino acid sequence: CASSLLSGSGFYEQFF.

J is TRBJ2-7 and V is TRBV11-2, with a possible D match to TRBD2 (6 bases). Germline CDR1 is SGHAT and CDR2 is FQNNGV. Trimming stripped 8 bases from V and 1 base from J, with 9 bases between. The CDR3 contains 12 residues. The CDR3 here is CASAGPSYEQYF. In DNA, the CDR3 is TGTGCCAGCGCGGGACCATCCTACGAGCAGTACTTC.

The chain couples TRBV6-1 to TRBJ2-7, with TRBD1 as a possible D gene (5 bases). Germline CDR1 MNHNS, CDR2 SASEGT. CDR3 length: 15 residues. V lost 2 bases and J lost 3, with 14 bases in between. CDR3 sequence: CASSERQGRVYEQYF. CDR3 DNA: TGTGCCAGCAGTGAAAGGCAGGGTAGAGTCTACGAGCAGTACTTC.

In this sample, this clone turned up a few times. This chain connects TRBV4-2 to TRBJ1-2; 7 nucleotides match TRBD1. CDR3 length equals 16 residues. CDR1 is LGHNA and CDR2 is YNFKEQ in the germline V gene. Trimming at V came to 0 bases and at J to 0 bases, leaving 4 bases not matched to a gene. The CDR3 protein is CASSQDGDRANYGYTF. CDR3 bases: TGTGCCAGCAGCCAAGATGGGGACAGAGCTAACTATGGCTACACCTTC.

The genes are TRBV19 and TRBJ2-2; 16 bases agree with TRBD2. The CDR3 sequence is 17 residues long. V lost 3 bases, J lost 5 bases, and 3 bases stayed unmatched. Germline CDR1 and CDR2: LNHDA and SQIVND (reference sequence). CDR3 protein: CASSIGTSGRGTGELFF. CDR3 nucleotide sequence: TGTGCCAGTAGTATCGGGACTAGCGGGAGGGGAACCGGGGAGCTGTTTTTT.

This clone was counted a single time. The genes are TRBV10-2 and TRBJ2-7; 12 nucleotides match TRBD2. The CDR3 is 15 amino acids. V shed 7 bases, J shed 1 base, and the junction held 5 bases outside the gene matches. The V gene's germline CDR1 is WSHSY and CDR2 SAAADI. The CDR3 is CASTKLAGGSYEQYF. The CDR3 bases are TGCGCCAGCACCAAACTAGCGGGAGGTTCCTACGAGCAGTACTTC.

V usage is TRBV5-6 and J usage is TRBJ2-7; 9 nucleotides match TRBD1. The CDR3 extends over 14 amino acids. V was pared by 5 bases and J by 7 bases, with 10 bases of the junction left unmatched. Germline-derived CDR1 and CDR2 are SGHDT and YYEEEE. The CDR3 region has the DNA TGTGCCAGCAGGAAGGGACAGGGAAGAGGAGAGCAGTACTTC. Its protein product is CASRKGQGRGEQYF.

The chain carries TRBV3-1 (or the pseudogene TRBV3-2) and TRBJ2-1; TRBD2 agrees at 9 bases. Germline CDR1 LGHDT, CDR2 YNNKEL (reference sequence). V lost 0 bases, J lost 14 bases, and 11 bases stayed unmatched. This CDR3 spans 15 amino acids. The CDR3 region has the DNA TGTGCCAGCAGCCAAGATGGACTAGCGCTTTTCAGGAAGTTCTTC. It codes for CASSQDGLALFRKFF.